The rows below give T cell receptor beta chains drawn from one sample of a study of T cell responses to AZD1222 COVID-19 vaccine. Assay: immunoSEQ multiplex PCR; the TCRdb copy retains only in-frame clones and omits some. The repertoire holds 130,000 to 150,000 clones, roughly 89% seen once, with more than 5.5% in the top ten. The sample in question was peripheral blood, obtained on day 0 of AZD1222 vaccination. The receptors derive from an adult in good health. The CDR3 runs from the conserved cysteine through the conserved F or W. Each record gives: V gene, J gene, clone size, D gene, CDR3 protein, CDR3 DNA. The D gene is left open where the match is weak. Clone size is given for some rows only: seen once, a few or many times, or a class if the clone is expanded.

v_gene: TRBV30; j_gene: TRBJ1-4; abundance: .; d_gene: .; CDR3aa: CAWSFRMGSDATNEKLFF; CDR3nt: TGTGCCTGGAGTTTCCGAATGGGGAGTGACGCAACTAATGAAAAACTGTTTTTT
v_gene: TRBV24-1; j_gene: TRBJ2-3; abundance: .; d_gene: .; CDR3aa: CATSSAVDTQYF; CDR3nt: TGTGCCACCAGTAGCGCAGTAGATACGCAGTATTTT
v_gene: TRBV30; j_gene: TRBJ2-1; abundance: .; d_gene: .; CDR3aa: CAWSILAGADEQFF; CDR3nt: TGTGCCTGGAGTATACTCGCGGGGGCAGATGAGCAGTTCTTC
v_gene: TRBV30; j_gene: TRBJ1-1; abundance: once; d_gene: .; CDR3aa: CAWSVGVNTEAFF; CDR3nt: TGTGCCTGGAGTGTAGGAGTCAACACTGAAGCTTTCTTT
v_gene: TRBV6-2/TRBV6-3; j_gene: TRBJ1-6; abundance: .; d_gene: TRBD1; CDR3aa: CASSRSMTGAVNSPLHF; CDR3nt: TGTGCCAGCAGTCGGAGCATGACAGGGGCCGTTAATTCACCCCTCCACTTT
v_gene: TRBV7-6; j_gene: TRBJ1-4; abundance: .; d_gene: .; CDR3aa: CASSFGAFPTNEKLFF; CDR3nt: TGTGCCAGCAGCTTTGGTGCCTTCCCCACTAATGAAAAACTGTTTTTT
v_gene: TRBV30; j_gene: TRBJ1-3; abundance: .; d_gene: TRBD1; CDR3aa: CAWTDRGHSGNTIYF; CDR3nt: TGTGCCTGGACGGACAGGGGGCACTCTGGAAACACCATATATTTT
v_gene: TRBV5-6; j_gene: TRBJ2-7; abundance: few; d_gene: .; CDR3aa: CASSWQYEQYF; CDR3nt: TGTGCCAGCAGCTGGCAATACGAGCAGTACTTC
v_gene: TRBV10-1; j_gene: TRBJ2-7; abundance: .; d_gene: TRBD2; CDR3aa: CASSGEPLAASSYEQYF; CDR3nt: TGCGCCAGCAGTGGGGAGCCACTAGCGGCGAGCTCCTACGAGCAGTACTTC
v_gene: TRBV9; j_gene: TRBJ2-1; abundance: .; d_gene: .; CDR3aa: CASGAHEQFF; CDR3nt: TGTGCCAGCGGTGCCCATGAGCAGTTCTTC
v_gene: TRBV19; j_gene: TRBJ2-7; abundance: .; d_gene: TRBD2; CDR3aa: CASSEAGGAYEQYF; CDR3nt: TGTGCCAGTAGTGAAGCGGGAGGGGCCTACGAGCAGTACTTC
v_gene: TRBV7-6; j_gene: TRBJ2-7; abundance: .; d_gene: .; CDR3aa: CASSLAGKTYEQYF; CDR3nt: TGTGCCAGCAGCTTAGCAGGGAAGACCTACGAGCAGTACTTC
v_gene: TRBV18; j_gene: TRBJ2-7; abundance: .; d_gene: .; CDR3aa: CASSPSAAEQYF; CDR3nt: TGTGCCAGCTCACCCTCGGCGGCTGAGCAGTACTTC
v_gene: TRBV7-3; j_gene: TRBJ2-2; abundance: .; d_gene: .; CDR3aa: CASSFNREGYTGELFF; CDR3nt: TGTGCCAGCAGCTTTAATAGGGAAGGGTACACCGGGGAGCTGTTTTTT
v_gene: TRBV9; j_gene: TRBJ2-2; abundance: .; d_gene: .; CDR3aa: CASSVATAANTGELFF; CDR3nt: TGTGCCAGCAGCGTAGCTACAGCGGCGAACACCGGGGAGCTGTTTTTT
v_gene: TRBV7-9; j_gene: TRBJ1-1; abundance: .; d_gene: TRBD1; CDR3aa: CASSLEGVGGGEAFF; CDR3nt: TGTGCCAGCAGCTTAGAAGGTGTAGGGGGCGGTGAAGCTTTCTTT
v_gene: TRBV7-6; j_gene: TRBJ2-1; abundance: .; d_gene: .; CDR3aa: CASSLLAEGVSDEQFF; CDR3nt: TGTGCCAGCAGCTTACTAGCGGAGGGGGTTTCTGATGAGCAGTTCTTC
v_gene: TRBV7-3; j_gene: TRBJ2-1; abundance: .; d_gene: TRBD2; CDR3aa: CASSLTPSGRRNEQFF; CDR3nt: TGTGCCAGCAGCTTAACCCCCAGCGGGAGGAGAAATGAGCAGTTCTTC
v_gene: TRBV30; j_gene: TRBJ2-5; abundance: .; d_gene: TRBD2; CDR3aa: CAWDGRERETQYF; CDR3nt: TGTGCGTGGGACGGGCGGGAGAGAGAGACCCAGTACTTC
v_gene: TRBV5-6; j_gene: TRBJ1-1; abundance: .; d_gene: TRBD1; CDR3aa: CASSLDRGTEAFF; CDR3nt: TGTGCCAGCAGCCTGGACAGGGGCACTGAAGCTTTCTTT
v_gene: TRBV5-1; j_gene: TRBJ2-2; abundance: few; d_gene: TRBD1; CDR3aa: CASRPAGTVGTGELFF; CDR3nt: TGCGCCAGCAGACCCGCCGGGACAGTAGGCACCGGGGAGCTGTTTTTT
v_gene: TRBV19; j_gene: TRBJ2-2; abundance: .; d_gene: .; CDR3aa: CASSIPWVSGELFF; CDR3nt: TGTGCCAGTAGTATCCCTTGGGTGAGCGGGGAGCTGTTTTTT
v_gene: TRBV28; j_gene: TRBJ1-5; abundance: .; d_gene: .; CDR3aa: CASSWGANQPQHF; CDR3nt: TGTGCCAGCAGTTGGGGGGCCAATCAGCCCCAGCATTTT
v_gene: TRBV30; j_gene: TRBJ1-4; abundance: .; d_gene: .; CDR3aa: CAWRRAGSEKLFF; CDR3nt: TGTGCCTGGAGGCGGGCAGGTAGCGAAAAACTGTTTTTT
v_gene: TRBV11-2; j_gene: TRBJ2-2; abundance: .; d_gene: .; CDR3aa: CASSPLRGDSGELFF; CDR3nt: TGTGCCAGCAGCCCCCTTAGGGGGGACTCTGGGGAGCTGTTTTTT
v_gene: TRBV5-1; j_gene: TRBJ2-1; abundance: .; d_gene: .; CDR3aa: CASSFPARTSYNEQFF; CDR3nt: TGCGCCAGCAGCTTCCCAGCAAGAACCTCCTACAATGAGCAGTTCTTC
v_gene: TRBV5-1; j_gene: TRBJ1-1; abundance: .; d_gene: .; CDR3aa: CASSLRTVGSEAFF; CDR3nt: TGCGCCAGCAGCTTGCGTACAGTCGGCAGTGAAGCTTTCTTT
v_gene: TRBV19; j_gene: TRBJ1-2; abundance: few; d_gene: .; CDR3aa: CASNSGALANYGYTF; CDR3nt: TGTGCCAGTAATTCGGGGGCCTTAGCTAACTATGGCTACACCTTC
v_gene: TRBV7-9; j_gene: TRBJ2-2; abundance: .; d_gene: TRBD1; CDR3aa: CASSLTGGVTAGELFF; CDR3nt: TGTGCCAGCAGCTTAACAGGGGGCGTGACTGCCGGGGAGCTGTTTTTT
v_gene: TRBV5-4; j_gene: TRBJ2-2; abundance: .; d_gene: .; CDR3aa: CASTLGGELFF; CDR3nt: TGTGCCAGCACCCTGGGAGGGGAGCTGTTTTTT
v_gene: TRBV25-1; j_gene: TRBJ2-7; abundance: .; d_gene: .; CDR3aa: CATLLSRAGIDVTYEQYF; CDR3nt: TGTGCCACCCTCCTCTCGAGGGCTGGCATCGATGTCACCTACGAGCAGTACTTC
v_gene: TRBV27; j_gene: TRBJ1-1; abundance: .; d_gene: .; CDR3aa: CASSFWGRKNTEAFF; CDR3nt: TGTGCCAGCAGTTTTTGGGGTCGGAAGAACACTGAAGCTTTCTTT
v_gene: TRBV28; j_gene: TRBJ1-5; abundance: .; d_gene: .; CDR3aa: CASSSVRGREYSNQPQHF; CDR3nt: TGTGCCAGCAGTTCCGTACGAGGACGGGAATATAGCAATCAGCCCCAGCATTTT
v_gene: TRBV30; j_gene: TRBJ1-1; abundance: .; d_gene: TRBD1; CDR3aa: CAWSWDSGEAFF; CDR3nt: TGTGCCTGGAGTTGGGACAGCGGAGAAGCTTTCTTT
v_gene: TRBV18; j_gene: TRBJ1-5; abundance: .; d_gene: .; CDR3aa: CASSPDRMRSQPQHF; CDR3nt: TGTGCCAGCTCACCTGATAGAATGCGCAGCCAGCCCCAGCATTTT
v_gene: TRBV29-1; j_gene: TRBJ1-2; abundance: .; d_gene: TRBD1; CDR3aa: CSVQQGAGYYGYTF; CDR3nt: TGCAGCGTCCAACAGGGGGCAGGGTACTATGGCTACACCTTC
v_gene: TRBV6-2/TRBV6-3; j_gene: TRBJ2-1; abundance: .; d_gene: .; CDR3aa: CASSAVSVNEQFF; CDR3nt: TGTGCCAGCAGCGCCGTTTCGGTGAATGAGCAGTTCTTC
v_gene: TRBV6-5; j_gene: TRBJ2-1; abundance: .; d_gene: .; CDR3aa: CASSYGSGGNEQFF; CDR3nt: TGTGCCAGCAGTTACGGGAGTGGGGGCAATGAGCAGTTCTTC
v_gene: TRBV9; j_gene: TRBJ2-4; abundance: .; d_gene: .; CDR3aa: CASSVGTSSGNIQYF; CDR3nt: TGTGCCAGCAGCGTAGGCACTAGCTCAGGAAACATTCAGTACTTC
v_gene: TRBV6-2/TRBV6-3; j_gene: TRBJ2-7; abundance: .; d_gene: TRBD2; CDR3aa: CASSYFRAGPTYEQYF; CDR3nt: TGTGCCAGCAGTTACTTTAGAGCGGGACCAACCTACGAGCAGTACTTC
v_gene: TRBV7-2; j_gene: TRBJ2-2; abundance: .; d_gene: TRBD1; CDR3aa: CASSLITGTATGELFF; CDR3nt: TGTGCCAGCAGCTTAATAACCGGGACAGCCACCGGGGAGCTGTTTTTT